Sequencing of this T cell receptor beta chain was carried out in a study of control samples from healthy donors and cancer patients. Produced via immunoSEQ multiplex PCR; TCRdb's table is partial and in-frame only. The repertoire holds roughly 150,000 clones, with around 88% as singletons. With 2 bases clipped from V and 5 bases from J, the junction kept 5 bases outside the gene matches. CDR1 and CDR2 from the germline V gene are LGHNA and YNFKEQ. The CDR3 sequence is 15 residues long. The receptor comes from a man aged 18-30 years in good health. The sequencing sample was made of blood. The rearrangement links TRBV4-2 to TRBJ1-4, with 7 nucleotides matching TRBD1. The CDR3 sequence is CASSQIQGRNEKLFF. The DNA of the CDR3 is TGTGCCAGCAGCCAAATACAGGGGAGGAATGAAAAACTGTTTTTT.